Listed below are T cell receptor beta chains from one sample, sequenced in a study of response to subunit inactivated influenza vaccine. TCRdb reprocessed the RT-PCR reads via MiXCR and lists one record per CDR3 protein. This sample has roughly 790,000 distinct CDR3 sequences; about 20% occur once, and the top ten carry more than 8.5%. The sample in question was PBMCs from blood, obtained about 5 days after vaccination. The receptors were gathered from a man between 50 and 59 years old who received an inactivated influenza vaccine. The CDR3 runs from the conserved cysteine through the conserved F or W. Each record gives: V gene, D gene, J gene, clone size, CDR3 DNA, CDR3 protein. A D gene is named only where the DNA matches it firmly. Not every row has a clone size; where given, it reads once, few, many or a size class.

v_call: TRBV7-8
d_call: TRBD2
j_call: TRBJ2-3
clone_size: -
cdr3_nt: TGTGCCAGCAGAAAAGGGACTAGGGTCCATAGCACAGATACGCAGTATTTT
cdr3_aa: CASRKGTRVHSTDTQYF

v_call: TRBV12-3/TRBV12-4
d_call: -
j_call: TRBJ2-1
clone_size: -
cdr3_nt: TGTGCCAGCAGTCCGGGACAAAACAATGAGCAGTTCTTC
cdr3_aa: CASSPGQNNEQFF

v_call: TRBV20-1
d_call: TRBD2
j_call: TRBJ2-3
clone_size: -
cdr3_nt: TGCAGTGCTAGAGCAGCGGGAGGCCCCACAGATACGCAGTATTTT
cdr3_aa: CSARAAGGPTDTQYF

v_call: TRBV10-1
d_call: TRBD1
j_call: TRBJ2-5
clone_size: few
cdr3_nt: TGCGCCAGCAGCGAGAAGACCCGGGACAGGTTTATGGAGACCCAGTACTTC
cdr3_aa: CASSEKTRDRFMETQYF

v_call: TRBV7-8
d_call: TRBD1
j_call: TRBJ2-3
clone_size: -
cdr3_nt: TGTGCCAGCAGCTCCAGGGGGAAGACAGATACGCAGTATTTT
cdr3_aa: CASSSRGKTDTQYF

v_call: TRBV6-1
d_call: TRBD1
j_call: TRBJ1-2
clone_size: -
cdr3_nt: TGTGCCGGACAGGGAGGGGGATATAACTATGGCTACACCTTC
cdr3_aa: CAGQGGGYNYGYTF

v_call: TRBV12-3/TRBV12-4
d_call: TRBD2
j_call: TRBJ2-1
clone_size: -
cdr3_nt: TGTGCCAGCAGTGCGCCAGCGGGAGGGTCAGAGGTCTTC
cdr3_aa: CASSAPAGGSEVF

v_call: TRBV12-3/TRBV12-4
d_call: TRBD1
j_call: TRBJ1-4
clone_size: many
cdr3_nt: TGTGCCAGCAGGCGGGACAGGGGCCGGGAAAAACTGTTTTTT
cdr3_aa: CASRRDRGREKLFF

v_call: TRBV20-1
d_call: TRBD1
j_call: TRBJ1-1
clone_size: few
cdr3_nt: TGCAGTGCTAGACCAGGGGGGGAGAACACTGAAGCTTTCTTT
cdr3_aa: CSARPGGENTEAFF

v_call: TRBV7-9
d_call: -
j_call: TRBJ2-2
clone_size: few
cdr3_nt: TGTGCCAGCACCCCGTCGGGGTCGGGGAACACCGGGGAGCTGTTTTTT
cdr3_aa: CASTPSGSGNTGELFF

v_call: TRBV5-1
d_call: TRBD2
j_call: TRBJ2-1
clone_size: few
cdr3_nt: TGCGCCAGCAGCTCCTACCCCACCAGCGGGAGGGGGTACAATGAGCAGTTCTTC
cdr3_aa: CASSSYPTSGRGYNEQFF

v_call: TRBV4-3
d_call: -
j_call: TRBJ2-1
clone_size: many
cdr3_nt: TGCGCCAGCAGCCAAGAGGCCAACAATGAGCAGTTCTTC
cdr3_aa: CASSQEANNEQFF

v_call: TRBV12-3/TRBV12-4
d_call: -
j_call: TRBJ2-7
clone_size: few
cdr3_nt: TGTGCCAGCAGTTGGGACAAGGACTACGAGCAGTACTTC
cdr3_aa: CASSWDKDYEQYF

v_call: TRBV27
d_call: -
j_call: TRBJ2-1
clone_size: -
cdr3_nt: TGTGCCAGCAGTGGGGGCAGGGGAAACAATGAGCAGTTCTTC
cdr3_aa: CASSGGRGNNEQFF

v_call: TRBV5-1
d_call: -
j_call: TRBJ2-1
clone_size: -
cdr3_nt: TGCGCCAGCAGTGTCTTTATGAATGAGCAGTTCTTC
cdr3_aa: CASSVFMNEQFF

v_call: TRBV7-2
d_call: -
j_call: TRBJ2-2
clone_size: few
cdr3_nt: TGTGCCAGCAGTCTAGATTGGGCACTGCTGGCCGGGGAGCTGTTTTTT
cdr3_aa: CASSLDWALLAGELFF

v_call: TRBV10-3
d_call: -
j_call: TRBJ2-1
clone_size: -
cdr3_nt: TGTGCCATCGGGACGGGGGCCTACAATGAGCAGTTCTTC
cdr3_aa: CAIGTGAYNEQFF

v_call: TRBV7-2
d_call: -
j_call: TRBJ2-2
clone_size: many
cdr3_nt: TGTGCCAGCAGCTTAGGAAGGACCGGGGAGCTGTTTTTT
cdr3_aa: CASSLGRTGELFF

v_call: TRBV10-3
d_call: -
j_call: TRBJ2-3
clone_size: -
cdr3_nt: TGTGCCATCTGGGACTCCAGTAAAAGCACAGATACGCAGTATTTT
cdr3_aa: CAIWDSSKSTDTQYF

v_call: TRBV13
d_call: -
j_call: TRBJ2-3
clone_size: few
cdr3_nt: TGTGCCAGCAGCTTCACGGAGGGTACGCAGTATTTT
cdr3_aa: CASSFTEGTQYF

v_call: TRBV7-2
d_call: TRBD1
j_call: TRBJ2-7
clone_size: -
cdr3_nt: TGTGCCAGCAGCTTTTACAGGGGGCAATACGAGCAGTACTTC
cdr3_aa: CASSFYRGQYEQYF

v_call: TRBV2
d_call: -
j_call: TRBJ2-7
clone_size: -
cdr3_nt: TGTGCCAGCAGTGAACCTACTTACGAGCAGTACTTC
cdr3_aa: CASSEPTYEQYF

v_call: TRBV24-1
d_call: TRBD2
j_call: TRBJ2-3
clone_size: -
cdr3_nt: TGTGCCACCAGTGATTTTGGGGGGGGTCCCAATACGCAGTATTTT
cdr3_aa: CATSDFGGGPNTQYF

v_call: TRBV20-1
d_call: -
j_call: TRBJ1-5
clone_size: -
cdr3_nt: TGCAGTGCTAGTATCAGAGATAGCAATCAGCCCCAGCATTTT
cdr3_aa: CSASIRDSNQPQHF

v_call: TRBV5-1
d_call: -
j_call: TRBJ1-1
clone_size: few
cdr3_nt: TGCGCCAGCAGCTACCAGGGAGCGGGCATGAACACTGAAGCTTTCTTT
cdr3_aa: CASSYQGAGMNTEAFF

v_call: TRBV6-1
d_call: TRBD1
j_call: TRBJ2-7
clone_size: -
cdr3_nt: TGTGCCAGCAACCCGACCGGGACAGGGGTAGGCGAGCAGTACTTC
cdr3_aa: CASNPTGTGVGEQYF

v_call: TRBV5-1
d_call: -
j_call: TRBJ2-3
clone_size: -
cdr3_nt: TGCGCCAGCAGCCTGGGGGTGACGGCTAGCACAGATACGCAGTATTTT
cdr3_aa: CASSLGVTASTDTQYF

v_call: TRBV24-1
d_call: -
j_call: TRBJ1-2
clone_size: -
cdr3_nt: TGTGCCACCAGTGACCGAAGGGCCGGTGGCTACACCTTC
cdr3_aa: CATSDRRAGGYTF

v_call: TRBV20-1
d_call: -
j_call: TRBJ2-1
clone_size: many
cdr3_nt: TGCAGTGCTAGAGAACCGACTAGCTCCTACAATGAGCAGTTCTTC
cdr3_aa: CSAREPTSSYNEQFF

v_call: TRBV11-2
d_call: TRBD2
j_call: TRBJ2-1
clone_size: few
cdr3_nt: TGTGCCAGCAGCGGACTAGCGGGGGGGGACAATGAGCAGTTCTTC
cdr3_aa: CASSGLAGGDNEQFF

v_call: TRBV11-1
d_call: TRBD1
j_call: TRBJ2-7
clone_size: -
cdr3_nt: TGTTCCAGCAGCATAGGCTTAAGGACGGACAGGTGGGTCTACGAGCAGTACTTC
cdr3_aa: CSSSIGLRTDRWVYEQYF

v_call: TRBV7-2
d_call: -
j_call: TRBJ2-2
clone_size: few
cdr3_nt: TGTGCCAGCAGCTTAGGCGGGTGGGAGCTGTTTTTT
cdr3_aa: CASSLGGWELFF

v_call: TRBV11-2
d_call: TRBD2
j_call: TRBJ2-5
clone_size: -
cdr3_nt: TGTGCCAGCAGCTTGGGACTAACACTTCAAGAGACCCAGTACTTC
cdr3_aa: CASSLGLTLQETQYF

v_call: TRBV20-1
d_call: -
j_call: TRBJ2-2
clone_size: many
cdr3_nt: TGCAGTGCTAGGGGCTGGACGGAGCTGAACACCGGGGAGCTGTTTTTT
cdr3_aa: CSARGWTELNTGELFF

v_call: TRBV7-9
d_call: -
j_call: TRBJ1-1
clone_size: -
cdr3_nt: TGTGCCAGCAGCACCCCGCTACTTGAAGCTTTCTTT
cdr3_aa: CASSTPLLEAFF

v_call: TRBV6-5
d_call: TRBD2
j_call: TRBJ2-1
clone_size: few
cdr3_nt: TGTGCCAGCAGTTACTTTAGCGGGAGGGCCGGTGGTGAGCAGTTCTTC
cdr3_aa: CASSYFSGRAGGEQFF

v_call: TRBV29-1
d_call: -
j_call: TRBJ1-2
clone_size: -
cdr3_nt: TGCAGCGTTGGTAGTTTCTATGGCTACACCTTC
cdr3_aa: CSVGSFYGYTF

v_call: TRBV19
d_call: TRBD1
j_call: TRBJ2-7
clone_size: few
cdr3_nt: TGTGCCAGTAGTATCTCAGGGGGTTGGGAGCAGTACTTC
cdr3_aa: CASSISGGWEQYF

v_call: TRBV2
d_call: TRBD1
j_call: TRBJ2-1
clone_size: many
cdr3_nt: TGTGCCAGCAGTCCCGGGACAGGCCGATGGAATGAGCAGTTCTTC
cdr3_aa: CASSPGTGRWNEQFF

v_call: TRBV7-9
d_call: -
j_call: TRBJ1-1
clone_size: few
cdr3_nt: TGTGCCAGCAGCTTCGGGGCCAGGTCTGAAGCTTTCTTT
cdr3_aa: CASSFGARSEAFF

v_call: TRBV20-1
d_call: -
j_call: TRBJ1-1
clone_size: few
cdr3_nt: TGCAGTGCTAGAGATAGGGGGGCCCCGAACACTGAAGCTTTCTTT
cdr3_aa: CSARDRGAPNTEAFF

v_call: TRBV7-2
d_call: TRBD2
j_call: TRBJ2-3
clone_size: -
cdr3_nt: TGTGCCAGCAGACGAAGACTAGCGGGAGATGAAGATACGCAGTATTTT
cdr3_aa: CASRRRLAGDEDTQYF

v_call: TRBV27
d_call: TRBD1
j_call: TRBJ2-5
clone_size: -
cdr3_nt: TGTGCCAGCAGTGGCGGGACAGGGGTGCTCGAAGAGACCCAGTACTTC
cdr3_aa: CASSGGTGVLEETQYF

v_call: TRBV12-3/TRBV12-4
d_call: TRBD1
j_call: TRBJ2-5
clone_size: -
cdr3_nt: TGTGCCAGCAGTCCCATGACAGGGTTAGGGCCGGAGACCCAGTACTTC
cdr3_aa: CASSPMTGLGPETQYF

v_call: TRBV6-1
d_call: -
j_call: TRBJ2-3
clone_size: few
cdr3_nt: TGTGCCAGCAGCCTCGTGGGACACCTCACAGATACGCAGTATTTT
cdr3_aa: CASSLVGHLTDTQYF

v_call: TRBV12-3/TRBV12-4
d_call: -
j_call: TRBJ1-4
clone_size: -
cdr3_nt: TGTGCCAGCAGCCGCCGGACGGCTTATAATGAAAAACTGTTTTTT
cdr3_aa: CASSRRTAYNEKLFF

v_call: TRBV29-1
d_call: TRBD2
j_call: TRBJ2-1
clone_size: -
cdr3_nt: TGCAGCGTTAGAGTACTAGCGGCTAACAATGAGCAGTTCTTC
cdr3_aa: CSVRVLAANNEQFF

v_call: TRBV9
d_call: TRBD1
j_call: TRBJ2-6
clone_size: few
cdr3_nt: TGTGCCAGCAGCGTAGGAGGACAGGGTTGGGGGACCTATGGGGCCAACGTCCTGACTTTC
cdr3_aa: CASSVGGQGWGTYGANVLTF

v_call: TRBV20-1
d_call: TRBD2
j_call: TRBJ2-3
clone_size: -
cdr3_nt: TGCAGCTGCTTAGCGGGAGAGTACACAGATACGCAGTATTTT
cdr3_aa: CSCLAGEYTDTQYF

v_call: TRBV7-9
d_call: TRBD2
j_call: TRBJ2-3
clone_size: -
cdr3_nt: TGTGCCAGCAGCCCGGGACTAGTCATGCAGGATACGCAGTATTTT
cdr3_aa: CASSPGLVMQDTQYF

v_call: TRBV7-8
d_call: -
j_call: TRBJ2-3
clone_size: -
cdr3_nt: TGTGCCAGCAGCTTATTCCAGGATACGCAGTATTTT
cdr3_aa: CASSLFQDTQYF

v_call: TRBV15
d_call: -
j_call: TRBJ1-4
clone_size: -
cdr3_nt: TGTGCCACCAGCAGGGCAGATGAAAAACTGTTTTTT
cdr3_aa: CATSRADEKLFF

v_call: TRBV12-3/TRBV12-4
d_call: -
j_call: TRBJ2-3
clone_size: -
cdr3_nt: TGTGCCAGCAGTCCCGGAGGGTGGGGCACAGATACGCAGTATTTT
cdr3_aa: CASSPGGWGTDTQYF

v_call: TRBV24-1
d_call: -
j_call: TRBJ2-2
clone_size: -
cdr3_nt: TGTGCCACCAGTGATTCTCTGAGGGGCTTGGCCGGGGAGCTGTTTTTT
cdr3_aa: CATSDSLRGLAGELFF

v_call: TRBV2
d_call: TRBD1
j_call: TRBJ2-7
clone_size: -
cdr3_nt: TGTGCCAGCAGTACCGGGACAGGGAGTTCCGAGCAGTACTTC
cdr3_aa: CASSTGTGSSEQYF

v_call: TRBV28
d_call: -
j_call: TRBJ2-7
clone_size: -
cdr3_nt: TGTGCCAGCAGTTCCCCTCAGGCGCCAGCGGCCTACGAGCAGTACTTC
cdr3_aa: CASSSPQAPAAYEQYF

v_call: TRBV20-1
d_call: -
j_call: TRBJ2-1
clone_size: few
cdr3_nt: TGCAGTGCTACTGAGAGGAGCTCCTACAATGAGCAGTTCTTC
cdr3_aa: CSATERSSYNEQFF